This entry lists 21 T cell receptor beta chains sequenced from one sample in a study of blood T cell repertoires in COVID-19. Only in-frame clones appear in the TCRdb table, and some are missing; sequencing was by immunoSEQ multiplex PCR. Here the sample spans over 20,000 clones, under 90% being singletons. Input material: peripheral blood. Receptors were obtained from a human donor in a cohort sampled during active COVID-19.

The gene calls are TRBV19 and TRBJ2-1; TRBD1 might be the D (6 bases). Germline V gene data show CDR1 as LNHDA and CDR2 as SQIVND (reference sequence). V lost 5 bases and J 3 bases, leaving 14 bases between the germline ends. This CDR3 spans 15 amino acids. This chain's CDR3 is CASSPLQGNYNEQFF. The CDR3 DNA is TGTGCCAGTAGTCCATTACAGGGTAACTACAATGAGCAGTTCTTC.

A single count supports this clone. The chain is built from TRBV5-1 and TRBJ1-2, with TRBD1 as a possible D gene (5 bases). V shed 4 bases and J shed 2 bases, with 27 bases lying between them. The CDR3 consists of 19 residues. From germline, CDR1 is SGHRS and CDR2 YFSETQ. The CDR3 is CASSGLPGAGSRSNYGYTF. CDR3 nucleotide sequence: TGCGCCAGCAGCGGGCTTCCGGGAGCAGGGTCCCGTTCCAACTATGGCTACACCTTC.

The chain is built from TRBV5-1 and TRBJ1-1, with a possible D match to TRBD1 (6 bases). Germline V gives CDR1 SGHRS, CDR2 YFSETQ. The V end was cut by 7 bases, the J end by 1 base, with 14 bases between. The CDR3 totals 14 residues. The chain's CDR3 is CASSLQGPNTEAFF. The CDR3 DNA follows: TGCGCCAGCTCACTACAGGGACCGAACACTGAAGCTTTCTTT.

The chain uses TRBV15 and TRBJ2-7; the D is unclear. With 0 bases removed from V and 0 bases from J, the gap between germline ends came to 6 bases. CDR3 length: 14 residues. Germline values: CDR1 LNHNV, CDR2 YYDKDF (reference sequence). The CDR3 nucleotides are TGTGCCACCAGCAGAGAATCCGGCTCCTACGAGCAGTACTTC. Its protein product is CATSRESGSYEQYF.

The chain uses TRBV5-8 and TRBJ2-3, with 7 bases aligning to TRBD2. This CDR3 is built from 20 residues. Germline CDR1 and CDR2: SGHTS and YDEGEE. The ends lost 0 bases at V and 0 bases at J; junction bases unmatched: 16. CDR3 loop: CASSLAQGGKRGTSTDTQYF. The CDR3, as DNA: TGTGCCAGCAGCTTGGCCCAGGGCGGCAAGCGGGGCACTAGCACAGATACGCAGTATTTT.

The V gene is TRBV7-9, the J gene TRBJ2-5; TRBD1 matches at 8 bases. This CDR3 has 14 residues. Germline lookup yields CDR1 SEHNR and CDR2 FQNEAQ (reference sequence). J lost 0 bases, V lost 6 bases, and 3 bases had no gene match. The CDR3 DNA reads as TGTGCCAGCAGATTACAGGGGGACCAAGAGACCCAGTACTTC. This translates into CASRLQGDQETQYF.

This sequence joins TRBV20-1 and TRBJ1-1; tentative D call: TRBD1 (6 bases). Germline values: CDR1 DFQATT, CDR2 SNEGSKA (reference sequence). The germline V and J ends were trimmed by 3 bases and 3 bases, with 11 bases remaining between them. CDR3 length: 13 amino acids. CDR3 bases: TGCAGTGCTAGTTGGGAGGGGGACACTGAAGCTTTCTTT. It codes for CSASWEGDTEAFF.

V is TRBV29-1 and J is TRBJ2-5; the D gene is possibly TRBD2 (7 bases). The V gene's germline CDR1 is SQVTM and CDR2 ANQGSEA. This CDR3 is built from 17 residues. V gave up 5 bases and J gave up 0 bases, with 22 bases separating them. CDR3 coding DNA: TGCAGCGTTCCCGGGAGATTGGGGGGGGCGAACCAAGAGACCCAGTACTTC. It specifies CSVPGRLGGANQETQYF.

The CDR3 is CATRGQGSQETQYF. DNA for the CDR3: TGTGCCACCAGGGGACAGGGCTCCCAAGAGACCCAGTACTTC. J is TRBJ2-5 and V is TRBV24-1; TRBD1 aligns across 9 bases. This CDR3 comprises 14 residues. J was trimmed by 1 base and V by 7 bases; bases with no gene match: 3. Germline V gene data show CDR1 as KGHDR and CDR2 as SFDVKD.

A word on this clone: A read error may produce the germline difference seen at one junction end. This chain uses TRBV7-7 with TRBJ2-5; 9 nucleotides align to TRBD2. Germline V lookup: CDR1 SSHAT, CDR2 FNYEAQ (reference sequence). This CDR3 contains 17 residues. The CDR3 DNA follows: TGTGCTAGCAGCTTAGATCTGGGTAGCGGGGGCCAAGAGACCCAGTACTTC. Translated: CASSLDLGSGGQETQYF.

This rearrangement joins TRBV10-2 to TRBJ1-3; no clear D. Trimming removed 5 bases at V and 7 bases at J, with 18 bases between. The CDR3 runs to 15 residues. The germline V gene has CDR1 WSHSY and CDR2 SAAADI. The CDR3 sequence is CASSHPSLGKNTIYF. The CDR3 DNA follows: TGCGCCAGCAGTCACCCTAGCCTGGGGAAGAACACCATATATTTT.

This sequence joins TRBV9 and TRBJ2-2; 10 positions agree with TRBD2. CDR1 and CDR2 (germline): SGDLS, YYNGEE. The CDR3 sequence is 16 residues long. V trimming: 2 bases; J trimming: 8 bases; junction bases outside the gene matches: 9. Here the CDR3 reads CASSVTSSGGAGELFF. The CDR3 region has the DNA TGTGCCAGCAGCGTTACGTCTAGCGGGGGAGCGGGGGAGCTGTTTTTT.

This chain uses TRBV24-1 with TRBJ2-5; D may be TRBD1 (6 bases). This CDR3 contains 14 residues. V lost 9 bases and J 1 base, leaving 14 bases between the germline ends. The germline V gene has CDR1 KGHDR and CDR2 SFDVKD. This CDR3 reads CATGAVDSQETQYF. The CDR3 nucleotides are TGTGCCACCGGAGCAGTGGACAGCCAAGAGACCCAGTACTTC.

In regard to this clone: Mismatch with germline at one junction end may stem from a read error. V is TRBV2 and J is TRBJ2-1; D gene unclear. Germline values: CDR1 SNHLY, CDR2 FYNNEI. The CDR3 totals 14 residues. CDR3 DNA: TGTACCAGCACCACACGGGTGTTGGACAATGAGCAGTTCTTC. This sequence encodes CTSTTRVLDNEQFF.

In DNA form, the CDR3 reads TGTGCCAGTAGTACGAGGGGGCGGAGAACTGAAGCTTTCTTT. It is translated as CASSTRGRRTEAFF. J is TRBJ1-1 and V is TRBV19; 7 nucleotides align to TRBD1. The junction had 7 bases not matched to a gene; V was cut back by 4 bases and J by 5 bases. Germline V gene data show CDR1 as LNHDA and CDR2 as SQIVND (reference sequence). CDR3 size: 14 residues. The full variable domain, completed using reference TRBV19 and TRBJ1-1, is DGGITQSPKYLFRKEGQNVTLSCEQNLNHDAMYWYRQDPGQGLRLIYYSQIVNDFQKGDIAEGYSVSREKKESFPLTVTSAQKNPTAFYLCASSTRGRRTEAFFGQGTRLTVV.

The V call is TRBV11-2, the J call TRBJ1-6, with 7 positions matching TRBD1. The CDR3 has 16 amino acids. CDR1 is SGHAT and CDR2 is FQNNGV in the germline V gene. The J segment lost 7 bases and the V segment lost 5 bases, leaving 11 bases of the junction unmatched. The CDR3 is CASSASGTVVNSPLHF. For the CDR3, the DNA is TGTGCCAGCAGCGCTAGTGGGACAGTCGTCAATTCACCCCTCCACTTT.

The chain uses TRBV7-8 and TRBJ1-1; 7 nucleotides match TRBD1. This CDR3 is built from 15 residues. Germline assignment: CDR1 SGHVS and CDR2 FQNEAQ. The V and J ends lost 5 bases and 4 bases, in that order; junction bases with no gene match: 10. DNA for the CDR3: TGTGCCAGCAGCGTACGACAGGGAGGCGGCACTGAAGCTTTCTTT. This gives the protein CASSVRQGGGTEAFF.

The rearrangement uses TRBV15 and TRBJ1-2; no firm D call. Germline assignment: CDR1 LNHNV and CDR2 YYDKDF (reference sequence). The CDR3 extends over 14 amino acids. Deletions cut 0 bases from V and 8 bases from J, with 13 bases between. In DNA, the CDR3 is TGTGCCACCAGCAGAGATCGGGCGGGAGGAGGCTACACCTTC. As protein: CATSRDRAGGGYTF. Full variable domain (missing parts from reference TRBV15 and TRBJ1-2): DAMVIQNPRYQVTQFGKPVTLSCSQTLNHNVMYWYQQKSSQAPKLLFHYYDKDFNNEADTPDNFQSRRPNTSFCFLDIRSPGLGDTAMYLCATSRDRAGGGYTFGSGTRLTVV.

The genes are TRBV9 and TRBJ1-1; D uncertain. The V and J ends lost 1 base and 1 base respectively, with 8 bases between them. The V gene's germline CDR1 is SGDLS and CDR2 YYNGEE. The CDR3 runs to 14 residues. The DNA of the CDR3 is TGTGCCAGCAGCGTACTTTACGGGAACACTGAAGCTTTCTTT. This codes for CASSVLYGNTEAFF.

The chain recombines TRBV11-2 with TRBJ2-1; 9 nucleotides align to TRBD2. This CDR3 comprises 18 residues. Germline CDR1 SGHAT, CDR2 FQNNGV. V lost 5 bases, J lost 7 bases, and 18 bases stayed unmatched. The CDR3 here is CASSPGLRGGAQLNEQFF. In DNA form, the CDR3 reads TGTGCCAGCAGCCCGGGGCTGCGGGGGGGGGCGCAATTGAATGAGCAGTTCTTC.

J is TRBJ1-2 and V is TRBV20-1; D may be TRBD1 (5 bases). The V end lost 3 bases, the J end lost 5 bases, and 16 bases lay between the germline ends. Germline assignment: CDR1 DFQATT and CDR2 SNEGSKA (reference sequence). This CDR3 is built from 14 residues. The CDR3 nucleotides read TGCAGTGCTAGTCCCCCGGGACTCATTTATGGCTACACCTTC. This gives the protein CSASPPGLIYGYTF.